These T cell receptor beta chains were read from a single sample in a study of neurological immune-mediated disorders. TCRdb itself ran the 5' RACE reads through MiXCR, one entry per CDR3 protein. Of about 74,000 distinct CDR3 sequences listed, 5.2% are singletons. The sequenced material came from PBMCs. These receptors originate from a man aged 18 to 35 with multiple sclerosis. CDR3s include the opening cysteine and the closing phenylalanine or tryptophan. Fields, in order: J gene, D gene, V gene, clone size, CDR3 protein, CDR3 DNA. D genes are given only for firm matches. Clone size appears in some rows only: once, few, many, or a class for an expanded clone.

J gene: TRBJ2-7
D gene: -
V gene: TRBV5-5
clone size: many
CDR3 protein: CASSASGDSYEQYF
CDR3 DNA: TGTGCCAGCAGCGCCTCAGGGGACTCCTACGAGCAGTACTTC

J gene: TRBJ2-7
D gene: -
V gene: TRBV12-3/TRBV12-4
clone size: many
CDR3 protein: CASSLGLVFSYEQYF
CDR3 DNA: TGTGCCAGCAGTTTAGGACTAGTCTTTTCCTACGAGCAGTACTTC

J gene: TRBJ1-5
D gene: -
V gene: TRBV6-6
clone size: few
CDR3 protein: CASSYSGDAGAQHF
CDR3 DNA: TGTGCCAGCAGTTACTCGGGGGACGCCGGCGCCCAGCATTTT

J gene: TRBJ2-1
D gene: TRBD2
V gene: TRBV5-1
clone size: many
CDR3 protein: CASSLGSGMGNEQFF
CDR3 DNA: TGCGCCAGCAGCTTGGGTAGCGGGATGGGTAATGAGCAGTTCTTC

J gene: TRBJ2-6
D gene: TRBD1
V gene: TRBV24-1
clone size: many
CDR3 protein: CATGDRVGANVLTF
CDR3 DNA: TGTGCCACTGGAGACAGGGTCGGGGCCAACGTCCTGACTTTC

J gene: TRBJ1-5
D gene: TRBD1
V gene: TRBV6-6
clone size: few
CDR3 protein: CASSYSDRSNQPQNF
CDR3 DNA: TGTGCCAGCAGTTACTCGGACAGGAGCAATCAGCCCCAGAATTTT

J gene: TRBJ1-5
D gene: TRBD1
V gene: TRBV20-1
clone size: many
CDR3 protein: CSARGVQGERNQPQHF
CDR3 DNA: TGCAGTGCTAGAGGCGTCCAGGGGGAGCGGAATCAGCCCCAGCATTTT

J gene: TRBJ1-2
D gene: -
V gene: TRBV20-1
clone size: many
CDR3 protein: CSVVSRSDYGYTF
CDR3 DNA: TGCAGTGTAGTTTCCCGATCGGACTATGGCTACACCTTC

J gene: TRBJ1-1
D gene: -
V gene: TRBV6-5
clone size: -
CDR3 protein: CASRTRGGEAFF
CDR3 DNA: TGTGCCAGCAGAACCAGAGGGGGTGAAGCTTTCTTT

J gene: TRBJ2-7
D gene: TRBD1
V gene: TRBV20-1
clone size: many
CDR3 protein: CSASDPPTGWAYEQYF
CDR3 DNA: TGCAGTGCTAGTGATCCACCGACAGGGTGGGCCTACGAGCAGTACTTC

J gene: TRBJ2-2
D gene: -
V gene: TRBV7-3
clone size: -
CDR3 protein: CASSLNAGTHTGELFF
CDR3 DNA: TGTGCCAGCAGCTTAAATGCGGGGACCCACACCGGGGAGCTGTTTTTT

J gene: TRBJ2-7
D gene: TRBD2
V gene: TRBV19
clone size: -
CDR3 protein: CASSPLAGGNYEQYF
CDR3 DNA: TGTGCCAGTAGTCCTCTAGCGGGAGGAAACTACGAGCAGTACTTC

J gene: TRBJ2-2
D gene: -
V gene: TRBV5-1
clone size: many
CDR3 protein: CASSLVVGPNPGELFF
CDR3 DNA: TGCGCCAGCAGCTTGGTGGTCGGTCCGAACCCCGGGGAGCTGTTTTTT

J gene: TRBJ2-1
D gene: TRBD2
V gene: TRBV9
clone size: -
CDR3 protein: CASRGIAGEQFF
CDR3 DNA: TGTGCCAGCAGGGGAATAGCGGGAGAGCAGTTCTTC

J gene: TRBJ2-7
D gene: -
V gene: TRBV5-1
clone size: many
CDR3 protein: CASSLDGLSYEQYF
CDR3 DNA: TGCGCCAGCAGCTTGGACGGCCTCTCCTACGAGCAGTACTTC

J gene: TRBJ2-5
D gene: TRBD2
V gene: TRBV7-6
clone size: -
CDR3 protein: CASSAGLASVQTQYF
CDR3 DNA: TGTGCCAGCAGCGCCGGACTAGCGTCGGTACAGACCCAGTACTTC

J gene: TRBJ1-1
D gene: TRBD1
V gene: TRBV20-1
clone size: many
CDR3 protein: CSARQGTGNTEAFF
CDR3 DNA: TGCAGTGCTAGGCAGGGGACAGGGAACACTGAAGCTTTCTTT

J gene: TRBJ2-3
D gene: -
V gene: TRBV6-4
clone size: few
CDR3 protein: CASSDRPKTSTDTQYF
CDR3 DNA: TGTGCCAGCAGTGACCGACCAAAGACTAGCACAGATACGCAGTATTTT

J gene: TRBJ1-3
D gene: -
V gene: TRBV2
clone size: many
CDR3 protein: CARRNTGHSGNTIYF
CDR3 DNA: TGTGCCAGAAGGAACACAGGGCACTCTGGAAACACCATATATTTT

J gene: TRBJ2-4
D gene: TRBD2
V gene: TRBV20-1
clone size: many
CDR3 protein: CSAQLAGGPGIQYF
CDR3 DNA: TGCAGTGCTCAACTAGCGGGGGGGCCTGGCATTCAGTACTTC

J gene: TRBJ1-1
D gene: TRBD1
V gene: TRBV6-2/TRBV6-3
clone size: many
CDR3 protein: CASSQGTDPNTEAFF
CDR3 DNA: TGTGCCAGCTCACAAGGGACAGATCCGAACACTGAAGCTTTCTTT

J gene: TRBJ1-3
D gene: -
V gene: TRBV9
clone size: many
CDR3 protein: CASSVAQGNTIYF
CDR3 DNA: TGTGCCAGCAGCGTAGCTCAGGGGAACACCATATATTTT

J gene: TRBJ2-3
D gene: TRBD2
V gene: TRBV15
clone size: many
CDR3 protein: CATSRDRAGEATDTQYF
CDR3 DNA: TGTGCCACCAGCAGAGATAGGGCGGGAGAGGCAACAGATACGCAGTATTTT

J gene: TRBJ1-3
D gene: -
V gene: TRBV20-1
clone size: -
CDR3 protein: CSARRSGKTIYF
CDR3 DNA: TGCAGTGCCCGGCGCTCTGGAAAAACCATATATTTT

J gene: TRBJ2-3
D gene: -
V gene: TRBV24-1
clone size: many
CDR3 protein: CATSESGAPDTQYF
CDR3 DNA: TGTGCCACCAGTGAATCGGGGGCGCCAGATACGCAGTATTTT

J gene: TRBJ1-1
D gene: TRBD1
V gene: TRBV5-1
clone size: many
CDR3 protein: CASSSGTGGDTEAFF
CDR3 DNA: TGCGCCAGCAGCTCTGGGACAGGGGGCGATACTGAAGCTTTCTTT

J gene: TRBJ1-5
D gene: -
V gene: TRBV29-1
clone size: many
CDR3 protein: CSVEEDSNQPQHF
CDR3 DNA: TGCAGCGTTGAAGAGGACAGCAATCAGCCCCAGCATTTT

J gene: TRBJ2-7
D gene: -
V gene: TRBV10-3
clone size: many
CDR3 protein: CAISTGRYEQYF
CDR3 DNA: TGTGCCATCTCTACGGGAAGATACGAGCAGTACTTC

J gene: TRBJ2-7
D gene: -
V gene: TRBV4-3
clone size: many
CDR3 protein: CASSQDAPYEQYF
CDR3 DNA: TGCGCCAGCAGCCAAGATGCCCCCTACGAGCAGTACTTC

J gene: TRBJ2-2
D gene: TRBD1
V gene: TRBV7-6
clone size: -
CDR3 protein: CASTPAGTGITGELFF
CDR3 DNA: TGTGCCAGCACGCCGGCGGGGACAGGGATCACCGGGGAGCTGTTTTTT

J gene: TRBJ2-2
D gene: TRBD2
V gene: TRBV10-3
clone size: many
CDR3 protein: CAISGRAGGNTGELFF
CDR3 DNA: TGTGCCATCAGTGGACGGGCGGGGGGGAACACCGGGGAGCTGTTTTTT

J gene: TRBJ2-3
D gene: -
V gene: TRBV7-2
clone size: medium-sized
CDR3 protein: CASSLNGLTDTQYF
CDR3 DNA: TGTGCCAGCAGCTTAAATGGCCTCACAGATACGCAGTATTTT

J gene: TRBJ1-4
D gene: -
V gene: TRBV7-9
clone size: -
CDR3 protein: CASSSTGSGEKLFF
CDR3 DNA: TGTGCCAGCAGCTCTACAGGGAGTGGAGAAAAACTGTTTTTT

J gene: TRBJ2-1
D gene: TRBD2
V gene: TRBV12-3/TRBV12-4
clone size: -
CDR3 protein: CASSLSAGRNNEQFF
CDR3 DNA: TGTGCCAGCAGTTTGTCAGCGGGGCGGAACAATGAGCAGTTCTTC

J gene: TRBJ2-4
D gene: -
V gene: TRBV19
clone size: -
CDR3 protein: CASSARPGRNIQYF
CDR3 DNA: TGTGCCAGTAGTGCTCGACCGGGACGGAACATTCAGTACTTC

J gene: TRBJ2-7
D gene: -
V gene: TRBV25-1
clone size: many
CDR3 protein: CASSERWGYEQYF
CDR3 DNA: TGTGCCAGCAGTGAACGGTGGGGCTACGAGCAGTACTTC